These 4 T cell receptor beta chains were sequenced from one sample in a study of blood T cell repertoires in COVID-19. Here immunoSEQ multiplex PCR was the method, and the copy in TCRdb shows in-frame clones only, minus some. The data contain 200,000 to 250,000 clones, around four fifths of them singletons. Sequencing used peripheral blood. The receptor set was obtained from a man in his thirties or forties with active or convalescent COVID-19.

The V and J genes are TRBV7-2 and TRBJ1-1, with TRBD1 identical over 8 bases. CDR3 length equals 15 residues. Germline CDR1 SGHTA, CDR2 FQGNSA. V was clipped by 6 bases and J by 5 bases; unmatched bases: 11. The CDR3 coding sequence is TGTGCCAGCAGACAACGAACAGGGGGTGGAACTGAAGCTTTCTTT. It codes for CASRQRTGGGTEAFF.

This chain connects TRBV5-4 to TRBJ1-4; tentatively, D is TRBD1 (6 bases). This CDR3 comprises 16 residues. The germline gives CDR1 SGHNT, CDR2 YYREEE (reference sequence). Deletions cut 4 bases from V and 0 bases from J, with 13 bases between. In nucleotides, the CDR3 is TGTGCCAGCAGCAGGGGGGGAGAGACAACTAATGAAAAACTGTTTTTT. Amino acid sequence: CASSRGGETTNEKLFF.

This clone was detected only a few times. The J gene is TRBJ1-6, the V gene TRBV13, with D possibly matching TRBD1 (6 bases). The CDR3 extends over 16 amino acids. Germline CDR1 and CDR2: PRHDT and FYEKMQ (reference sequence). Deletions cut 6 bases from V and 9 bases from J, with 21 bases between. The CDR3 loop reads CASRLGGTLQSSPLHF. The CDR3 bases are TGTGCCAGCAGACTCGGGGGGACACTGCAAAGTTCACCCCTCCACTTT.

This chain joins TRBV19 and TRBJ2-7, with D possibly being TRBD1 (6 bases). Trimming took 5 bases from V and 3 from J, leaving 14 bases between them. The CDR3 contains 14 residues. The germline CDR1 and CDR2 sequences are LNHDA and SQIVND (reference sequence). CDR3 protein: CASSSVPGVYEQYF. CDR3 coding DNA: TGTGCCAGTAGTTCCGTCCCAGGGGTCTACGAGCAGTACTTC.